These 11 T cell receptor beta chains were sequenced from one sample in a study of spatial heterogeneity in lung cancer. TCRdb redid the calling of the 5' RACE reads with MiXCR, one entry per CDR3 protein. This sample has tens of thousands of distinct CDR3 sequences, with 10% to 15% found just once. Documented time point: blood at routine non-recurrence follow-up after resection. The sequenced sample was PBMCs, obtained at follow-up. All receptors come from a male donor with early-stage non-small cell lung cancer.

This clonotype was observed at least ten times. The chain combines TRBV6-5 with TRBJ2-7, with 9 bases matching TRBD1. The CDR3 runs 15 residues. Germline loops: CDR1 MNHEY, CDR2 SVGAGI. Trimming cost V 4 bases and J 6 bases; bases outside gene matches: 10. In DNA form, the CDR3 reads TGTGCCAGCAGTTTAACCGGGACAGGGTGGTCCGAGCAGTACTTC. It is translated as CASSLTGTGWSEQYF.

This clonotype was detected only a few times. The V and J genes are TRBV9 and TRBJ2-7; D perhaps matches TRBD1 (6 bases). Germline values: CDR1 SGDLS, CDR2 YYNGEE. The V end was cut by 4 bases, the J end by 5 bases, with 22 bases between. This CDR3 has 16 residues. CDR3 nucleotides: TGTGCCAGCAGCCCTAGAGGTCCGAACAGGGTAAACGAGCAGTACTTC. Translation: CASSPRGPNRVNEQYF.

This clonotype was observed at least ten times. The CDR3 DNA reads as TGTGCCAGCTCACCCCTGACTAGCGGGGGGGCCAATGAGCAGTTCTTC. It codes for CASSPLTSGGANEQFF. The chain joins TRBV18 to TRBJ2-1, with 14 positions matching TRBD2. V shed 3 bases, J shed 6 bases, and the junction held 4 bases outside the gene matches. The CDR3 is made up of 16 amino acids. The germline CDR1 and CDR2 sequences are KGHSH and LQKENI.

The table lists this clonotype with many counts. CDR3 loop: CASSVATFSGKNTGELFF. CDR3 DNA: TGTGCCAGCAGCGTAGCTACGTTTAGCGGAAAAAACACCGGGGAGCTGTTTTTT. The chain couples TRBV9 to TRBJ2-2; D possibly corresponds to TRBD2 (6 bases). The CDR3 totals 18 residues. The V and J ends lost 0 bases and 2 bases respectively, with 17 bases between them. Germline V CDR1 and CDR2: SGDLS, YYNGEE. The variable domain in full, completed from reference TRBV9 and TRBJ2-2, reads DSGVTQTPKHLITATGQRVTLRCSPRSGDLSVYWYQQSLDQGLQFLIQYYNGEERAKGNILERFSAQQFPDLHSELNLSSLELGDSALYFCASSVATFSGKNTGELFFGEGSRLTVL.

This clonotype was observed at least ten times. The chain combines TRBV27 with TRBJ1-6; perhaps TRBD1 as D (6 bases). The germline gives CDR1 MNHEY, CDR2 SMNVEV (reference sequence). V dropped 3 bases and J dropped 10 bases, with 13 bases sitting between them. This CDR3 comprises 14 residues. The CDR3 bases are TGTGCCAGCAGTTTCCAGGACAGCTACTCACCCCTCCACTTT. Residues: CASSFQDSYSPLHF.

V gene TRBV19 combines with J gene TRBJ2-2, with TRBD2 matching 13 bases. The V and J ends lost 3 bases and 3 bases, in that order; junction bases with no gene match: 1. The CDR3 has 16 residues. Per the germline V gene, CDR1 is LNHDA and CDR2 is SQIVND (reference sequence). CDR3 residues: CASSIGTSGDTGELFF. The CDR3 DNA reads TGTGCCAGTAGTATCGGGACTAGCGGGGACACCGGGGAGCTGTTTTTT. The whole variable domain, remainder taken from reference TRBV19 and TRBJ2-2, is DGGITQSPKYLFRKEGQNVTLSCEQNLNHDAMYWYRQDPGQGLRLIYYSQIVNDFQKGDIAEGYSVSREKKESFPLTVTSAQKNPTAFYLCASSIGTSGDTGELFFGEGSRLTVL.

Many counts were recorded for this clonotype. V gene TRBV18 combines with J gene TRBJ1-2; 7 bases map to TRBD1. The CDR3 length is 18 residues. The ends lost 3 bases at V and 0 bases at J; junction bases unmatched: 13. From germline, CDR1 is KGHSH and CDR2 LQKENI. The CDR3 here is CASSPSTGLIAANYGYTF. DNA for the CDR3: TGTGCCAGCTCACCCTCGACAGGGCTTATCGCGGCTAACTATGGCTACACCTTC.

This clonotype has a count of ten or more. V usage is TRBV7-2 and J usage is TRBJ1-1; tentatively, D is TRBD1 (5 bases). The germline V gene has CDR1 SGHTA and CDR2 FQGNSA. The V gene lost 4 bases and the J gene lost 6 bases, with 21 bases spanning the gap. CDR3 length: 16 residues. CDR3 nucleotides: TGTGCCAGCAGCTCCCGGTATGGGGGAGATAGCCCTGAAGCTTTCTTT. This gives the protein CASSSRYGGDSPEAFF.

This clonotype was detected ten times or more. The chain couples TRBV12-3 or TRBV12-4 to TRBJ2-1; D is possibly TRBD2 (5 bases). The V gene lost 4 bases and the J gene lost 4 bases, with 11 bases spanning the gap. This CDR3 is built from 14 residues. The CDR3 coding sequence is TGTGCCAGCAGTTCCCCCGGGATTTACAATGAGCAGTTCTTC. Translating gives CASSSPGIYNEQFF.

The V call is TRBV7-9, the J call TRBJ2-7; 8 bases map to TRBD1. The V gene end was trimmed by 5 bases and the J gene end by 5 bases; junction bases not matched to a gene: 11. Germline lookup yields CDR1 SEHNR and CDR2 FQNEAQ (reference sequence). The CDR3 extends over 15 amino acids. This chain's CDR3 is CASSPSGQGMNEQYF. For the CDR3, the DNA is TGTGCCAGCAGCCCATCTGGACAGGGAATGAACGAGCAGTACTTC.

The V and J genes are TRBV20-1 and TRBJ2-5; 12 nucleotides align to TRBD2. Germline V lookup: CDR1 DFQATT, CDR2 SNEGSKA (reference sequence). With 0 bases clipped from V and 5 bases from J, the junction kept 7 bases outside the gene matches. The CDR3 has 16 residues. Here the CDR3 DNA reads TGCAGTGCTAGAGATCCTTCCCTAGCGGGAGGGGAGACCCAGTACTTC. Translation: CSARDPSLAGGETQYF.